This T cell receptor beta chain was observed in a study of immune evolution from preneoplasia to lung adenocarcinoma (dated by TCRdb to the early 2020s). About the study as a whole: HLA loss of heterozygosity was found in about 6.3% of AIS, around 15% of MIA and about a third of ADC lesions, and in no AAH lesions. The TCR sequencing data were obtained from around 51 patients. Resected precursor lesions (AAH, AIS, MIA) and invasive adenocarcinomas were each compared against paired morphologically normal lung tissue. Sample size was based on specimen availability rather than a prior power calculation. The study reported that fewer than 130 samples were used for TCR sequencing. The overall cohort comprised roughly 52 patients with pulmonary nodules who underwent surgical resection. POLYSOLVER was used to infer class I HLA alleles from exome data, and LOHHLA was used to detect allele-specific HLA loss. The study used immune gene expression, TCR sequencing and multiplex immunofluorescence to profile the immune contexture of lung adenocarcinoma precursors and invasive adenocarcinoma. Whole exome sequencing and methylation data from the same cohort of nodules were integrated with the immune data. The paper's findings and limits, for the study overall: KRAS-mutant nodules showed the highest T cell clonality compared with EGFR-mutant or double wild-type lesions. Findings were based on association rather than direct causation; larger cohorts with long-term follow-up and longitudinal biopsies were deemed needed. Clonality was highest in normal lung, while later-stage lesions appeared to have lower clonality but higher T cell density and diversity. Because all patients came from Japan and China, whether the findings apply to Western populations was uncertain. Normal lung had the highest top T cell clone frequencies, and these frequencies appeared to fall progressively from AAH through AIS, MIA and invasive adenocarcinoma.

TCR beta CDR3 regions were sequenced from DNA using the immunoSEQ hsTCRbeta Kit. The published analysis was carried out like this. The ImmunoSEQ Analyzer was used to analyse the TCR sequencing data. T cell clonality was defined as 1 minus Pielou's evenness, as computed on productive rearrangements. T cell diversity was measured with the inverse Simpson index on productive templates. T cell density was defined as TCR beta template counts normalized to usable DNA, with usable DNA estimated by amplifying and sequencing housekeeping genes. TCR metrics were compared across histologic stages using two-sided Kruskal-Wallis tests. Held by TCRdb, this immuneACCESS table contains in-frame sequences only and omits some clones. Under half of the omission traces to an unresolved V gene where checked; the cause of the rest is unknown. The V and J calls and the clone size are those of that table, but D and trimming were determined from the DNA. The sample includes tens of thousands of clones, with about three quarters observed a single time. Of the sample, about 6% is held by the ten largest clones.

V is shortened by 7 bases, J by 0 bases, and the region joining them spans 11 bases. CDR1 SQVTM and CDR2 ANQGSEA are derived from the germline V gene. The cysteine opens and the phenylalanine closes a CDR3 of 13 amino acids. The sequence is cut down to CDR3 DNA, 39 bases in frame from base 1. Resection was performed on patients in Japan or China between the mid-2010s and the late 2010s. The histologic diagnosis of each case was independently confirmed on H&E slides by two lung cancer pathologists. Premalignant or tumor cells were enriched for nucleic acid extraction by macro-dissection performed after pathologic assessment. FFPE tissue was used for DNA isolation with the AllPrep DNA/RNA FFPE Kit. A note on this clone: The antigen this receptor binds is unknown. No base quality values were provided; no much bigger clone lies one nucleotide off.

The receptor comes from a person aged 55-75 years with invasive lung adenocarcinoma. Some clones in this sample may be carry-over from other donors' samples. This chain is built from TRBV29-1 and TRBJ2-3, with TRBD1 perhaps the D gene, on 6 matching bases. The sequenced sample was FFPE invasive lung adenocarcinoma tissue. Sample cell subset or site, as interpreted from the label and publication: frankly invasive lung adenocarcinoma (ADC). In nucleotides, the sequence is TGCAGCGGCCGGGACATCAGCACAGATACGCAGTATTTT. Its product reads: CSGRDISTDTQYF.